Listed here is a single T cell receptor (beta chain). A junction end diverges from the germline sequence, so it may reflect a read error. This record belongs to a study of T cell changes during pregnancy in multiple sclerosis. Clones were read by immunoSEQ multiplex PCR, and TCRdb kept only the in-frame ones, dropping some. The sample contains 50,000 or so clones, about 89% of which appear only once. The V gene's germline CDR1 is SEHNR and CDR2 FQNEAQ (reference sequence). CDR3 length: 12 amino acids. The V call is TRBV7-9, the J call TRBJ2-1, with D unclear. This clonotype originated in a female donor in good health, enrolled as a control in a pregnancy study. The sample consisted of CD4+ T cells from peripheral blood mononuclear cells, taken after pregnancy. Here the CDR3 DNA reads TGTGCCAGCAGCTTAACCTCCGTTGAGCATTTCTTC. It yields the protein CASSLTSVEHFF.